These 15 T cell receptor beta chains were all obtained from the same sample, sequenced in a study of blood T cell repertoires in COVID-19. The data were produced by immunoSEQ multiplex PCR, yet TCRdb's version contains in-frame clones alone and is incomplete. Of more than 85,000 clones listed, about 80% are singletons. Material: peripheral blood. The receptors originated from a man in his 70s with acute or convalescent COVID-19.

This clone was recorded only once. The chain employs TRBV7-2 and TRBJ1-5; 7 nucleotides match TRBD1. The CDR3 totals 14 residues. V was pared by 6 bases and J by 4 bases, with 6 bases of the junction left unmatched. Germline-derived CDR1 and CDR2 are SGHTA and FQGNSA. CDR3 sequence (DNA): TGTGCCAGCAGTTCAGCCAGGGGGAATCAGCCCCAGCATTTT. Translating it yields CASSSARGNQPQHF. Full variable domain (outside the CDR3, taken from reference TRBV7-2 and TRBJ1-5): GAGVSQSPSNKVTEKGKDVELRCDPISGHTALYWYRQSLGQGLEFLIYFQGNSAPDKSGLPSDRFSAERTGGSVSTLTIQRTQQEDSAVYLCASSSARGNQPQHFGDGTRLSIL.

The chain recombines TRBV3-1 (or the pseudogene TRBV3-2) with TRBJ2-5, with a possible D match to TRBD1 (6 bases). Germline V gene lookup returns CDR1 LGHDT and CDR2 YNNKEL (reference sequence). V lost 1 base and J lost 1, with 7 bases in between. This CDR3 is built from 14 residues. CDR3 in DNA: TGTGCCAGCAGCCAAGGGACAGTCCAAGAGACCCAGTACTTC. Its translation is CASSQGTVQETQYF.

J is TRBJ1-1 and V is TRBV19; possible D gene TRBD1, 5 bases. With 1 base removed from V and 6 bases from J, the gap between germline ends came to 18 bases. The CDR3 has 16 amino acids. Germline V gives CDR1 LNHDA, CDR2 SQIVND (reference sequence). The chain's CDR3 is CASSIGMARDRPEAFF. Here the CDR3 DNA reads TGTGCCAGTAGTATAGGGATGGCGCGGGACCGACCTGAAGCTTTCTTT.

V is TRBV5-1 and J is TRBJ2-7; 8 bases line up with TRBD1. The junction had 3 bases not matched to a gene; V was cut back by 3 bases and J by 4 bases. The CDR3 spans 13 residues. CDR1 is SGHRS, CDR2 YFSETQ, per germline. The CDR3 sequence is CASSSQGAYEQYF. CDR3 nucleotide sequence: TGCGCCAGCAGCTCGCAGGGGGCGTACGAGCAGTACTTC. Full variable domain (outside the CDR3, taken from reference TRBV5-1 and TRBJ2-7): KAGVTQTPRYLIKTRGQQVTLSCSPISGHRSVSWYQQTPGQGLQFLFEYFSETQRNKGNFPGRFSGRQFSNSRSEMNVSTLELGDSALYLCASSSQGAYEQYFGPGTRLTVT.

The chain joins TRBV19 to TRBJ1-3; a weak D match, TRBD1 (5 bases). The CDR3 sequence is 17 residues long. Looked up from germline, CDR1 is LNHDA and CDR2 is SQIVND (reference sequence). V was trimmed by 3 bases and J by 2 bases, leaving 17 bases between them. CDR3 residues: CASSIGRQGITGNTIYF. CDR3 bases: TGTGCCAGTAGTATTGGAAGGCAGGGAATAACTGGAAACACCATATATTTT.

The chain carries TRBV18 and TRBJ2-2; TRBD1 matches at 7 bases. Germline CDR1 reads KGHSH; CDR2 reads LQKENI. V lost 5 bases, J lost 6 bases, and 15 bases stayed unmatched. CDR3 size: 17 residues. The CDR3 coding sequence is TGTGCCAGCTCAACAGATCTGCGACAGGGTCGCGCCGGGGAGCTGTTTTTT. It yields the protein CASSTDLRQGRAGELFF. Full variable domain (remainder filled in from reference TRBV18 and TRBJ2-2): NAGVMQNPRHLVRRRGQEARLRCSPMKGHSHVYWYRQLPEEGLKFMVYLQKENIIDESGMPKERFSAEFPKEGPSILRIQQVVRGDSAAYFCASSTDLRQGRAGELFFGEGSRLTVL.

The chain combines TRBV6-1 with TRBJ2-7; TRBD2 matches at 7 bases. CDR3 length: 15 residues. CDR1 is MNHNS and CDR2 is SASEGT in the germline V gene. J gave up 6 bases and V 2 bases, and 10 bases lay outside the gene matches. As DNA, the CDR3 is TGTGCCAGCAGTGAAAATAGGGGCGGGAGCAGCGAGCAGTACTTC. It specifies CASSENRGGSSEQYF.

The genes are TRBV13 and TRBJ2-1, with D hard to call. Trimming removed 3 bases from V and 4 bases from J, with 7 bases in between. The CDR3 loop spans 13 amino acids. Germline values: CDR1 PRHDT, CDR2 FYEKMQ (reference sequence). The CDR3 nucleotides are TGTGCCAGCAGCTTGTTCAGATACAATGAGCAGTTCTTC. It encodes CASSLFRYNEQFF.

J is TRBJ2-7 and V is TRBV9; 7 bases fit TRBD1. This CDR3 spans 15 amino acids. Per the germline V gene, CDR1 is SGDLS and CDR2 is YYNGEE. V shed 5 bases and J 5 bases; nucleotides not matched to a gene: 13. CDR3: CASSHLTGSLDEQYF. In DNA, the CDR3 is TGTGCCAGCAGTCACTTGACAGGGAGCTTGGACGAGCAGTACTTC.

The rearrangement uses TRBV7-2 and TRBJ2-2; 9 bases agree with TRBD2. This CDR3 has 15 residues. Trimming removed 6 bases from V and 5 bases from J; junction bases left unmatched: 7. CDR1 is SGHTA and CDR2 is FQGNSA in the germline V gene. The CDR3 bases are TGTGCCAGCAGACCAGCGGGAGGAGGAACCGGGGAGCTGTTTTTT. Amino acids: CASRPAGGGTGELFF.

The chain joins TRBV7-2 to TRBJ2-2, with D tentatively TRBD2 (6 bases). Germline CDR1 and CDR2: SGHTA and FQGNSA. Deletions cut 3 bases from V and 6 bases from J, with 17 bases between. CDR3 length: 16 residues. The CDR3 sequence: CASSFYLAQDAGELFF. The CDR3 region has the DNA TGTGCCAGCAGCTTCTATCTAGCGCAAGACGCCGGGGAGCTGTTTTTT.

CDR3: CASSPRQEQGRVFF. The CDR3 DNA is TGTGCCAGCTCACCAAGGCAGGAGCAGGGCCGAGTTTTCTTC. V gene TRBV18 combines with J gene TRBJ2-1; D may be TRBD1 (5 bases). This CDR3 region has 14 residues. The V gene's germline CDR1 is KGHSH and CDR2 LQKENI. Deletions cut 2 bases from V and 16 bases from J, with 21 bases between. The full variable domain, rest sourced from reference TRBV18 and TRBJ2-1, is NAGVMQNPRHLVRRRGQEARLRCSPMKGHSHVYWYRQLPEEGLKFMVYLQKENIIDESGMPKERFSAEFPKEGPSILRIQQVVRGDSAAYFCASSPRQEQGRVFFGPGTRLTVL.

The rearrangement links TRBV7-2 to TRBJ2-3; the D gene is possibly TRBD2 (5 bases). The germline V and J ends were trimmed by 5 bases and 6 bases, with 12 bases remaining between them. Germline CDR1 reads SGHTA; CDR2 reads FQGNSA. The CDR3 is 13 amino acids. The CDR3 reads CASSSPLADTQYF. Here the CDR3 DNA reads TGTGCCAGCAGCAGTCCCTTAGCGGATACGCAGTATTTT.

The CDR3 bases are TGTGCCAGCAGCTTGAGGGCGGGAGCCTCACTCGTGAATGCAGATACGCAGTATTTT. Translation gives CASSLRAGASLVNADTQYF. The rearrangement links TRBV5-4 to TRBJ2-3, with 7 bases that match TRBD2. V trimming: 1 base; J trimming: 4 bases; junction bases outside the gene matches: 18. The CDR3 spans 19 residues. Looked up from germline, CDR1 is SGHNT and CDR2 is YYREEE (reference sequence).

The gene calls are TRBV7-9 and TRBJ2-7; TRBD1 matches 8 bases. CDR1 SEHNR and CDR2 FQNEAQ come from the germline V gene (reference sequence). CDR3 length equals 14 residues. V shed 7 bases, J shed 0 bases, and the junction held 5 bases outside the gene matches. This chain's CDR3 is CASKDRESSYEQYF. The CDR3 DNA reads as TGTGCCAGCAAGGACAGGGAAAGCTCCTACGAGCAGTACTTC.